The 20 T cell receptor beta chains in this list originate from one sample, sequenced in a study of blood T cells in healthy people across ages. Sample-barcoded 5' priming and a J-beta primer mix drove a second PCR of about 6 to 12 cycles. In TCRdb, the 5' RACE reads were re-called with MiXCR into one record per CDR3 protein. The sample has about 1.8 million distinct CDR3 sequences, just under 50% seen once. Sequenced: blood. These TCRs come from a woman in her thirties or forties in good health.

The DNA for the CDR3 is TGTGCCAGCAATAGAGGGTTGGGGAACACTGAAGCTTTCTTT. Translating gives CASNRGLGNTEAFF. This chain uses TRBV6-5 with TRBJ1-1; D unresolved. The CDR3 loop spans 14 amino acids. From germline, CDR1 is MNHEY and CDR2 SVGAGI. The V end lost 7 bases, the J end lost 1 base, and 13 bases lay between the germline ends.

This chain uses TRBV7-2 with TRBJ2-3, with 9 bases that match TRBD2. The CDR3 loop spans 16 amino acids. The V gene's germline CDR1 is SGHTA and CDR2 FQGNSA. The trim removed 5 bases at V and 4 bases at J, leaving 10 bases unmatched. Here the CDR3 reads CASSPSGGWVADTQYF. The CDR3 DNA reads TGTGCCAGCAGCCCGAGCGGGGGGTGGGTCGCAGATACGCAGTATTTT.

The chain couples TRBV4-3 to TRBJ2-2; 8 bases agree with TRBD1. The CDR3 is 16 amino acids. CDR1 and CDR2 (germline): LGHNA, YSLEER. The junction had 15 bases not matched to a gene; V was cut back by 1 base and J by 14 bases. The CDR3 coding sequence is TGCGCCAGCAGCCAAGGGGCGACAGGGGCCAATTATCGCCTGTTTTTT. The encoded protein is CASSQGATGANYRLFF.

This chain uses TRBV7-2 with TRBJ1-5; D is unresolved. The V end lost 0 bases, the J end lost 0 bases, and 12 bases lay between the germline ends. This CDR3 has 17 amino acids. Germline assignment: CDR1 SGHTA and CDR2 FQGNSA. The CDR3 protein is CASSLARGPNSNQPQHF. The CDR3 region has the DNA TGTGCCAGCAGCTTAGCGCGTGGACCTAATAGCAATCAGCCCCAGCATTTT. Complete variable domain (other parts from reference TRBV7-2 and TRBJ1-5): GAGVSQSPSNKVTEKGKDVELRCDPISGHTALYWYRQSLGQGLEFLIYFQGNSAPDKSGLPSDRFSAERTGGSVSTLTIQRTQQEDSAVYLCASSLARGPNSNQPQHFGDGTRLSIL.

The CDR3: CASSSALDTQYF. As DNA, the CDR3 is TGTGCCAGCAGCTCCGCCCTGGATACGCAGTATTTT. V is TRBV7-9 and J is TRBJ2-3; D not resolved. Looked up from germline, CDR1 is SEHNR and CDR2 is FQNEAQ (reference sequence). Trimming shortened V by 4 bases and J by 6 bases, and 8 bases separated the two germline ends. CDR3 length: 12 amino acids. Variable domain in full (rest from reference TRBV7-9 and TRBJ2-3): DTGVSQNPRHKITKRGQNVTFRCDPISEHNRLYWYRQTLGQGPEFLTYFQNEAQLEKSRLLSDRFSAERPKGSFSTLEIQRTEQGDSAMYLCASSSALDTQYFGPGTRLTVL.

This clonotype was counted ten times or more. The rearrangement links TRBV2 to TRBJ2-1; no clear D gene. This CDR3 comprises 13 residues. Germline assignment: CDR1 SNHLY and CDR2 FYNNEI. With 2 bases removed from V and 3 bases from J, the gap between germline ends came to 5 bases. The CDR3 region has the DNA TGTGCCAGCAGTGAAATCAGCTACAATGAGCAGTTCTTC. This sequence encodes CASSEISYNEQFF. Using reference TRBV2 and TRBJ2-1 for the parts outside the CDR3, the full variable domain is EPEVTQTPSHQVTQMGQEVILRCVPISNHLYFYWYRQILGQKVEFLVSFYNNEISEKSEIFDDQFSVERPDGSNFTLKIRSTKLEDSAMYFCASSEISYNEQFFGPGTRLTVL.

The CDR3 loop reads CAISPSKDVVESYNEQFF. DNA for the CDR3: TGTGCCATATCCCCGTCCAAGGATGTGGTGGAGAGTTACAATGAGCAGTTCTTC. This rearrangement joins TRBV10-3 to TRBJ2-1, with unresolved D. CDR1 ENHRY and CDR2 SYGVKD come from the germline V gene. The V end lost 9 bases, the J end lost 4 bases, and 28 bases lay between the germline ends. The CDR3 sequence is 18 residues long.

This clonotype has more than one count but fewer than ten. The chain couples TRBV20-1 to TRBJ2-1; either TRBD1 or TRBD2 may supply D (5 bases each). This CDR3 spans 20 amino acids. Germline CDR1 DFQATT, CDR2 SNEGSKA (reference sequence). V was trimmed by 3 bases and J by 8 bases, leaving 35 bases between them. DNA of the CDR3: TGCAGTGCTAGGTCTCCCCCGAGGGGCACTAGTAACAACGGTGGGCATGAGCAGTTCTTC. Amino acid sequence: CSARSPPRGTSNNGGHEQFF.

The J gene is TRBJ2-5, the V gene TRBV7-9; D remains unclear. From germline, CDR1 is SEHNR and CDR2 FQNEAQ (reference sequence). This CDR3 comprises 14 residues. The V and J ends lost 4 bases and 4 bases respectively, with 13 bases between them. CDR3 sequence (DNA): TGTGCCAGCAGCTCGGGTACGGCGGTAGAGACCCAGTACTTC. It translates to CASSSGTAVETQYF.

Comment on this clonotype: This may be a read error, as it is one base from a much larger clone. The chain uses TRBV11-3 and TRBJ2-1; no reliable D call. The last part of the DNA fits TRBJ2-7 better; the J call may be wrong. The germline CDR1 and CDR2 sequences are SGHNT and YENEEA. The CDR3 extends over 13 amino acids. The CDR3 sequence is CASSRSSYNEQYF. The CDR3 nucleotides read TGTGCCAGCAGCCGGAGCTCCTACAATGAGCAGTACTTC.

At least ten counts were recorded for this clonotype. CDR3 loop: CASSERGMVEQFF. CDR3 coding DNA: TGTGCCAGCAGTGAGCGGGGGATGGTTGAGCAGTTCTTC. The J gene is TRBJ2-1, the V gene TRBV27, with 8 positions matching TRBD2. Germline V gene lookup returns CDR1 MNHEY and CDR2 SMNVEV (reference sequence). The CDR3 is 13 residues long. Unmatched junction bases numbered 6, after V lost 5 bases and J lost 9 bases.

This sequence joins TRBV10-3 and TRBJ1-2, with a weak D call TRBD1 (6 bases). Trimming shortened V by 0 bases and J by 4 bases, and 24 bases separated the two germline ends. Germline loops: CDR1 ENHRY, CDR2 SYGVKD. CDR3 length: 19 amino acids. CDR3: CAISESDSEGPFLGYGYTF. The CDR3 DNA reads TGTGCCATCAGTGAGTCGGACAGCGAGGGCCCCTTTTTGGGCTATGGCTACACCTTC.

The CDR3 protein is CASSLLAGGNGNEQYF. The CDR3 DNA reads TGTGCCAGCAGTTTATTAGCAGGTGGGAACGGTAACGAGCAGTACTTC. J is TRBJ2-7 and V is TRBV28; D remains ambiguous. V was clipped by 1 base and J by 5 bases, with 18 bases between them. The CDR3 has 16 amino acids. Germline V gene data show CDR1 as MDHEN and CDR2 as SYDVKM.

This clonotype was found a few times. The genes are TRBV10-3 and TRBJ2-5; D gene uncertain. This CDR3 has 13 amino acids. The V end lost 6 bases, the J end lost 1 base, and 9 bases lay between the germline ends. Germline V lookup: CDR1 ENHRY, CDR2 SYGVKD. CDR3 protein: CAIRVGGQETQYF. CDR3 nucleotides: TGTGCCATCAGGGTTGGTGGCCAAGAGACCCAGTACTTC.

This clonotype appeared once. The chain uses TRBV7-2 and TRBJ2-5; TRBD2 aligns across 8 bases. The germline V gene encodes CDR1 SGHTA and CDR2 FQGNSA. V trimming: 1 base; J trimming: 1 base; junction bases outside the gene matches: 8. CDR3 size: 17 residues. This CDR3 reads CASSLEGTRMPQETQYF. The CDR3 DNA reads as TGTGCCAGCAGCTTAGAAGGGACTAGGATGCCCCAAGAGACCCAGTACTTC.

The chain recombines TRBV6-5 with TRBJ2-1; 9 bases are shared with TRBD2. CDR1 and CDR2 from the germline V gene are MNHEY and SVGAGI. Trimming at V came to 5 bases and at J to 8 bases, leaving 10 bases not matched to a gene. The length of the CDR3 is 15 residues. CDR3 amino acids: CASSRAGGSFDEQFF. Here the CDR3 DNA reads TGTGCCAGCAGTAGAGCGGGGGGTTCCTTCGATGAGCAGTTCTTC.

The rearrangement links TRBV20-1 to TRBJ2-5; 7 positions agree with TRBD1. The CDR3 totals 14 residues. V lost 1 base, J lost 10 bases, and 12 bases stayed unmatched. CDR1 is DFQATT and CDR2 is SNEGSKA in the germline V gene (reference sequence). The CDR3 loop reads CSARAGDSRLSQYF. CDR3 nucleotides: TGCAGTGCTAGAGCTGGGGACAGCCGGCTAAGCCAGTACTTC.

The chain joins TRBV13 to TRBJ2-1; D unclear. The V end lost 4 bases, the J end lost 0 bases, and 10 bases lay between the germline ends. CDR1 and CDR2 from the germline V gene are PRHDT and FYEKMQ (reference sequence). This CDR3 has 15 residues. The CDR3, as DNA: TGTGCCAGCAGCTACGATGGGCACTCCTACAATGAGCAGTTCTTC. Translated: CASSYDGHSYNEQFF.

This clonotype was detected only a few times. In DNA form, the CDR3 reads TGCGCCAGCGCCACTACGGGGAGCTCCTACGAGCAGTACTTC. The encoded protein is CASATTGSSYEQYF. This chain links TRBV5-1 with TRBJ2-7, with a possible D match to TRBD2 (5 bases). This CDR3 spans 14 amino acids. Germline V lookup: CDR1 SGHRS, CDR2 YFSETQ. The V gene lost 7 bases and the J gene lost 0 bases, with 14 bases spanning the gap.

With respect to this clonotype: An end of the junction differs from the germline gene, which may be a read error. The chain employs TRBV20-1 and TRBJ2-1; D gene uncertain. There are 12 residues in the CDR3. CDR1 and CDR2 from the germline V gene are DFQATT and SNEGSKA (reference sequence). The CDR3 bases are TGCAGTGCTGCGCCCCAGTACAATGAGCGGTTCTTC. Protein product: CSAAPQYNERFF.